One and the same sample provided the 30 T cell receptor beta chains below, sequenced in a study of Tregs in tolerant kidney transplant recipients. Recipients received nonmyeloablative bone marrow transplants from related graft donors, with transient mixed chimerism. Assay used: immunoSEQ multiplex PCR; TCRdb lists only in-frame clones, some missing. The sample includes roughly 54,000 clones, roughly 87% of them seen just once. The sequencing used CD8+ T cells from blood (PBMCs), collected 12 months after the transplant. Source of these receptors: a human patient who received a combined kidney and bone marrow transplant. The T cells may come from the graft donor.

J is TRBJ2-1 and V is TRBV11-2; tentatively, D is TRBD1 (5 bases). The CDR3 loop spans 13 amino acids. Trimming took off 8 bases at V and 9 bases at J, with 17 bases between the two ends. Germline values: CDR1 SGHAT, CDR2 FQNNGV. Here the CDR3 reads CASGSPTGTEQFF. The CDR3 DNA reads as TGTGCCAGCGGCAGCCCTACAGGTACTGAGCAGTTCTTC.

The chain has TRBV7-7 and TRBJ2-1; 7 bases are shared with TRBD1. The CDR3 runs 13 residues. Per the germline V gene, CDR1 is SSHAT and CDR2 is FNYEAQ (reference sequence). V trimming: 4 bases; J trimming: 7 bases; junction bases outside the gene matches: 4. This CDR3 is CASSWQQGNEQFF. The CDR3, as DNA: TGTGCCAGCAGCTGGCAACAGGGGAATGAGCAGTTCTTC.

The CDR3 coding sequence is TGTGCCAGTAGTTTCACGGTCTCCCCCTTCTACGAGCAGTACTTC. This codes for CASSFTVSPFYEQYF. The chain is built from TRBV19 and TRBJ2-7, with D unresolved. This CDR3 has 15 amino acids. V dropped 5 bases and J dropped 3 bases, with 17 bases sitting between them. CDR1 is LNHDA, CDR2 SQIVND, per germline (reference sequence).

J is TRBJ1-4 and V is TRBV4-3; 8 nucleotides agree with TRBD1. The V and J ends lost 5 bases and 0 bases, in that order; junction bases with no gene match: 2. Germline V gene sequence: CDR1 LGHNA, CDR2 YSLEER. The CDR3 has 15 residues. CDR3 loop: CASSGGQATNEKLFF. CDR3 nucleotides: TGCGCCAGCAGCGGGGGACAGGCAACTAATGAAAAACTGTTTTTT.

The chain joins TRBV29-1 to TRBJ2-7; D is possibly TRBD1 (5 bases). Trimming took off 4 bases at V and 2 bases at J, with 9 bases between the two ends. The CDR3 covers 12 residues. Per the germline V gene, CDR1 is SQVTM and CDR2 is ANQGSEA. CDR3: CSVVAGTYEQYF. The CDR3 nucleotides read TGCAGCGTTGTGGCAGGGACCTACGAGCAGTACTTC.

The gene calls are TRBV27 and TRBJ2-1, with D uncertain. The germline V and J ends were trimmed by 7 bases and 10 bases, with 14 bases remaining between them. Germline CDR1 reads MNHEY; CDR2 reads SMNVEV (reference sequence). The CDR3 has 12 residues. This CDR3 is CASTPAVGEQFF. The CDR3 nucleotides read TGTGCCAGCACCCCCGCGGTCGGGGAGCAGTTCTTC.

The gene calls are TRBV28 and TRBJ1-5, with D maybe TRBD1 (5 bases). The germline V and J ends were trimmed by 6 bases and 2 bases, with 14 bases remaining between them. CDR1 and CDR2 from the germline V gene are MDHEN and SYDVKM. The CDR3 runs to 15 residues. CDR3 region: CASRRLREGNQPQHF. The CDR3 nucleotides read TGTGCCAGCAGAAGACTCAGGGAGGGCAATCAGCCCCAGCATTTT.

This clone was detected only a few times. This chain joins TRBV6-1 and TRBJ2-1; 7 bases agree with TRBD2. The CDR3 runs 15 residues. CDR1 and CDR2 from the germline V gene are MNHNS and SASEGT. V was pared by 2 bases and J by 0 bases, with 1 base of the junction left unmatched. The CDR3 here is CASSETGGSYNEQFF. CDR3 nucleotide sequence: TGTGCCAGCAGTGAAACGGGGGGCTCCTACAATGAGCAGTTCTTC.

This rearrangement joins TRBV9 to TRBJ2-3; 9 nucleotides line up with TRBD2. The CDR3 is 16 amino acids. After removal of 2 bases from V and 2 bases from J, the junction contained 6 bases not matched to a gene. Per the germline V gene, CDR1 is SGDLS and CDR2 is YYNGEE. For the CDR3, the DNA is TGTGCCAGCAGCGTTGCGGGAGGGCCCTTCACAGATACGCAGTATTTT. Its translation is CASSVAGGPFTDTQYF.

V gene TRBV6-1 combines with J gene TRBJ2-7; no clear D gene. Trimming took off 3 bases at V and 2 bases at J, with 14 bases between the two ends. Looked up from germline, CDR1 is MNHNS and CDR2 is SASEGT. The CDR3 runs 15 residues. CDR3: CASSESSGTTYEQYF. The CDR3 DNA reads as TGTGCCAGCAGTGAGAGTTCTGGCACTACCTACGAGCAGTACTTC.

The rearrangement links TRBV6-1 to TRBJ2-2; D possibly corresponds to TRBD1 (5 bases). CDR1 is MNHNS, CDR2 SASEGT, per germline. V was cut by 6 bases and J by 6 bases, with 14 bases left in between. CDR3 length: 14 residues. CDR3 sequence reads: CASRTPGLAGELFF. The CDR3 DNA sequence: TGTGCCAGCAGGACTCCAGGGTTGGCCGGGGAGCTGTTTTTT.

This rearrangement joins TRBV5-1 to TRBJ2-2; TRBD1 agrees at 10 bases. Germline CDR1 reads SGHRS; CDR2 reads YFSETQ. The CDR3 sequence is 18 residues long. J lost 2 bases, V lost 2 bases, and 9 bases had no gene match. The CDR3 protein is CASSFQGTGVINTGELFF. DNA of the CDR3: TGCGCCAGCAGCTTCCAGGGGACAGGGGTAATCAACACCGGGGAGCTGTTTTTT.

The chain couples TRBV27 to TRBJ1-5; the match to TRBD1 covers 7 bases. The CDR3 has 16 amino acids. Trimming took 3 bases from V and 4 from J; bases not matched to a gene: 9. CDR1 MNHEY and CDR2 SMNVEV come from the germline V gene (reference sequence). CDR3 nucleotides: TGTGCCAGCAGTTTCGCGACAGGGAATGGGAATCAGCCCCAGCATTTT. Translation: CASSFATGNGNQPQHF.

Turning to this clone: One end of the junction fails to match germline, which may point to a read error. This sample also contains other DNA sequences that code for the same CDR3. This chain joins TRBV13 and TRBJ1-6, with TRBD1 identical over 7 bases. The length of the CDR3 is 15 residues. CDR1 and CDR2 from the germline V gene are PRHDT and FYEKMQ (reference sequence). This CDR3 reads CASSFRGPYNSPLHF. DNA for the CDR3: TGTGCCAGCAGCTTTAGGGGGCCCTATAATTCCCCCCTCCACTTT.

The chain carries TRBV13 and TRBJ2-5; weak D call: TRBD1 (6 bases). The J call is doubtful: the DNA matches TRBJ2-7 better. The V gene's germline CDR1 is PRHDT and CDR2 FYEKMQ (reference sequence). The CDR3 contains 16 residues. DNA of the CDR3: TGTGCCAGCAGCTTACAGACAGGCCTGAGCTCCTACGAGCAGTACTTC. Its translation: CASSLQTGLSSYEQYF.

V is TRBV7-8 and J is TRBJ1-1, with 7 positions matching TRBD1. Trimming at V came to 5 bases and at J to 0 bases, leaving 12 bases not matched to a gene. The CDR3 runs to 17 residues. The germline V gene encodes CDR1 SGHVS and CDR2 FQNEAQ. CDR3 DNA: TGTGCCAGCAGCGAAGCACCAGGGGGGCTTGTGAACACTGAAGCTTTCTTT. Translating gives CASSEAPGGLVNTEAFF.

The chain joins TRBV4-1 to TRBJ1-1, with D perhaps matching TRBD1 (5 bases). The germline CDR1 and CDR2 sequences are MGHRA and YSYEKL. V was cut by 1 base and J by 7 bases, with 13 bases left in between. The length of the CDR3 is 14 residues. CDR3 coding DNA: TGCGCCAGCAGCCAAGCCCAGGGTAATTATGAAGCTTTCTTT. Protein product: CASSQAQGNYEAFF.

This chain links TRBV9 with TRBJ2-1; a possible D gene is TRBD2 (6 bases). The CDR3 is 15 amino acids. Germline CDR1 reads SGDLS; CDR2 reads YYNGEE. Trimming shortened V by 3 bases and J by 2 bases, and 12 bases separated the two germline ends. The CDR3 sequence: CASSGSGLAYNEQFF. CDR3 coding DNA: TGTGCCAGCAGCGGATCGGGACTCGCCTACAATGAGCAGTTCTTC.

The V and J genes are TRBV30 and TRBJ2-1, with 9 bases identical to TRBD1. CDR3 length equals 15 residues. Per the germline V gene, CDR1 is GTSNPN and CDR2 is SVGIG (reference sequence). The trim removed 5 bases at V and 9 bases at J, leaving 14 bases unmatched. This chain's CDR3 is CAWGDGQGWDPEQFF. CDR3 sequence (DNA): TGTGCCTGGGGGGATGGACAGGGGTGGGATCCTGAGCAGTTCTTC.

CDR3 residues: CASSSQGNEQYF. The CDR3 DNA reads TGTGCCAGCAGTTCACAGGGGAACGAGCAGTACTTC. The rearrangement links TRBV6-5 to TRBJ2-7, with TRBD1 matching over 7 bases. Germline CDR1 MNHEY, CDR2 SVGAGI. This CDR3 is built from 12 residues. The V segment lost 4 bases and the J segment 5 bases; nucleotides outside the gene matches: 2.

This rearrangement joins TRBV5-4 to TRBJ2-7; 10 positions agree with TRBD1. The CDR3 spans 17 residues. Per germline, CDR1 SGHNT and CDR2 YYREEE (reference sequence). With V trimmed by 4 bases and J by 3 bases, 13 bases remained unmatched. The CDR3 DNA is TGTGCCAGCAGCACCTCCGCCGGGACAGGGGCAAACTACGAGCAGTACTTC. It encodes CASSTSAGTGANYEQYF. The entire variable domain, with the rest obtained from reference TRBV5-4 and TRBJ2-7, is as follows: ETGVTQSPTHLIKTRGQQVTLRCSSQSGHNTVSWYQQALGQGPQFIFQYYREEENGRGNFPPRFSGLQFPNYSSELNVNALELDDSALYLCASSTSAGTGANYEQYFGPGTRLTVT.

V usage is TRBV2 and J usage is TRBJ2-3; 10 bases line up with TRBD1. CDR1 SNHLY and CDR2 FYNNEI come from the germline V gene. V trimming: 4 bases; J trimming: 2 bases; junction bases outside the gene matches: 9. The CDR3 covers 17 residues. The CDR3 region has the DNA TGTGCCAGCAGTGGGTCGGACAGGGGGTTGATCACAGATACGCAGTATTTT. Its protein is CASSGSDRGLITDTQYF.

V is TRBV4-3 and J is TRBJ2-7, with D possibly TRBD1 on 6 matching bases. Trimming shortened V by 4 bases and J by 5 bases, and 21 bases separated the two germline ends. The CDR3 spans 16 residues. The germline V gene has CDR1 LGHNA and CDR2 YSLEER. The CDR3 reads CASSLKLVTGQNEQYF. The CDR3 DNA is TGCGCCAGCAGCCTCAAGCTCGTTACGGGACAAAACGAGCAGTACTTC.

The CDR3 DNA reads as TGTGCCAGCAGTTTGGGCTTAGCTAATGAAAAACTGTTTTTT. It yields the protein CASSLGLANEKLFF. The chain employs TRBV27 and TRBJ1-4; no firm D call. Germline V gives CDR1 MNHEY, CDR2 SMNVEV (reference sequence). The CDR3 is 14 amino acids. V gave up 3 bases and J gave up 3 bases, with 8 bases separating them.

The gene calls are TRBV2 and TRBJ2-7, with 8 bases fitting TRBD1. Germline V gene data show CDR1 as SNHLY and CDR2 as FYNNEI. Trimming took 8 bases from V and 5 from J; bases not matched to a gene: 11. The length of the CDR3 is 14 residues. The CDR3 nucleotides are TGTGCCAGCCGGCGCTTGGGACAGGCCCACGAGCAGTACTTC. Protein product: CASRRLGQAHEQYF.

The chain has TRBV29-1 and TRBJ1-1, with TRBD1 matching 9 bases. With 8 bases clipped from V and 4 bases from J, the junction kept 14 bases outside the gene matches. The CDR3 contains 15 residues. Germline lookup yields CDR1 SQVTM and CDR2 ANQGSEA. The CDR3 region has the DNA TGCAGCACTTGGGACAGGGCTCGGGGGGGCACTGAAGCTTTCTTT. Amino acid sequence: CSTWDRARGGTEAFF.

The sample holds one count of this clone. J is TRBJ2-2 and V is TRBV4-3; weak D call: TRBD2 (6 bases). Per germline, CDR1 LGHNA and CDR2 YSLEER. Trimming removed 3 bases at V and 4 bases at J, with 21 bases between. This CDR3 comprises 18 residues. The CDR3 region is CASSQGGVGTWGTGELFF. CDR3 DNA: TGCGCCAGCAGCCAGGGGGGAGTGGGCACTTGGGGCACCGGGGAGCTGTTTTTT.

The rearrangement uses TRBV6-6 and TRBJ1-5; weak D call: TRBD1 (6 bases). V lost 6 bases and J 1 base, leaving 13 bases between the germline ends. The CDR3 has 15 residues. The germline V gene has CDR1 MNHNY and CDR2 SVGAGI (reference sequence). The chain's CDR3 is CASREQGRSNQPQHF. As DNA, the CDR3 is TGTGCCAGCAGGGAACAGGGCCGCAGCAATCAGCCCCAGCATTTT.

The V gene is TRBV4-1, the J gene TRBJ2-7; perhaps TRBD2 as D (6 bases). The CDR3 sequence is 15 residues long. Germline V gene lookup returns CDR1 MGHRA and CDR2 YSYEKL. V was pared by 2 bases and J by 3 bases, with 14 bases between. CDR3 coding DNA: TGCGCCAGCAGCCAAATTTTCGCGGGGATCTACGAGCAGTACTTC. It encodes CASSQIFAGIYEQYF.

CDR3 loop: CASSLYGTGVNEQFF. CDR3 DNA: TGTGCCAGCAGTTTATACGGGACAGGGGTGAATGAGCAGTTCTTC. This chain joins TRBV28 and TRBJ2-1; 10 bases match TRBD1. The CDR3 runs to 15 residues. Germline CDR1 MDHEN, CDR2 SYDVKM. Losses at the gene ends were 1 base for V and 7 bases for J; bases not matched to a gene: 4.